Below, one T cell receptor (beta chain) is given with its context. This sample stems from a study of blood T cell repertoires in COVID-19. Study details: The United States, Italy and Spain were the sources of the acute and convalescent COVID-19 samples. PBMCs, B-cell-depleted T cells, or T cells were the source of the cDNA or gDNA that made up the material.

V dropped 3 bases and J dropped 6 bases, with 22 bases sitting between them. The CDR3 is 17 residues long. CDR1 KGHSH and CDR2 LQKENI come from the germline V gene. How the authors handled the data: From reference gene primer amplification, estimates of nucleated cell counts were derived. The protocol was immunoSEQ multiplex PCR, while the TCRdb copy is restricted to in-frame clones and leaves out a portion. That table supplies the V and J calls and clone size; D and trimming were determined from the DNA. Of 84,000 or so clones detected, about four fifths appear once; the ten largest clones hold about 11%.

The chain uses TRBV18 and TRBJ2-3; maybe TRBD2 (5 bases). What was sequenced was peripheral blood. This clonotype was sampled from a woman in her forties with active or convalescent COVID-19. The CDR3 nucleotides are TGTGCCAGCTCACCTACGGGGAGCCGGGCCCATCCCGATACGCAGTATTTT. Amino acid sequence: CASSPTGSRAHPDTQYF.